The entry below describes one TCR beta chain. This clone was observed a handful of times. This clone's antigen is unknown. One base away there is no much larger clone; base qualities are not given. Using the deep immunoSEQ assay, TCR CDR3 regions were amplified from genomic DNA by multiplex PCR. For each cell subset, the extracted genomic DNA was distributed evenly across all wells of several immunoSEQ 96-well plates, and each plate served as one replicate. For sorted subsets, around 200 ng genomic DNA, equal to tens of thousands of T cell genomes, was loaded into each replicate PCR. Purified libraries were quantified with a Qubit 3.0 fluorometer, sized on a Bioanalyzer 2100, and re-quantified with the KAPA Library Quantification kit. Every immunoSEQ 96-well plate was sequenced on a dedicated single-read 150-cycle Illumina NextSeq 550 flow cell. Under the source paper's analysis protocol: Because only junctional sequences without quality scores were contained in the immunoSEQ output, filtering matching that applied to full-length reads could not be performed. Sequences were annotated with PyIR, a Python wrapper for IgBLAST v1.9, and V/J genes and CDR3 were assigned using IMGT germline references. Reads were removed for weak V/J assignments (E-value above 1e-6), missing CDR3, stop codons, out-of-frame junctions, or ambiguous translated residues. V3J clonotypes were defined as sequences sharing the same inferred V gene, J gene, and CDR3 amino acid sequence. The percentage overlap between two repertoires was calculated by dividing the number of shared unique clonotypes by the size of the smaller repertoire. Repertoire richness was assessed with RTK rarefaction, the Chao1 estimator, and Recon v2.1 estimates of unobserved clonotypes. OLGA was used to compute generation probabilities for all TCRbeta clonotypes that the gDNA method yielded from a few donors. What TCRdb holds here is the immuneACCESS table cut down to in-frame rearrangements. Part of the clones is not present; checked against another copy, under half of the missing clones reflect an unresolved V gene, and the others are unexplained. V, J and clone size were drawn from that table, and D and trimming were deduced from the DNA. This sample is represented by 550,000 to 750,000 clones; nearly 97% of them were singletons. The top ten clonotypes cover roughly 0.1% of the sample.

CD8 naive samples consisted of CD45RO-negative cells that were positively selected for CCR7, yielding a CD45RA+CCR7+ population without TemRA cells. The donors were healthy, HIV-negative adults with no recently reported acute infections or vaccinations. Every donor was a Caucasian adult living in Nashville, Tennessee, USA. After blood collection by leukapheresis, PBMCs were isolated using Ficoll-Histopaque density gradient centrifugation and then cryopreserved in the vapor phase of liquid nitrogen. Analytical flow cytometry was used to check the purity and quantity of every magnetically sorted T cell population. Each sorted fraction had its genomic DNA isolated and then quantified by UV absorbance on a Nanodrop 2000c. These data originate in a study of shared clonotypes between healthy human individuals (dated by TCRdb to 2019 to 2021). Describing the broader study: The cohort comprised a couple of women and a few men aged 18 to 49 years. For each donor, CD4 naive and CD4 memory were each run on three plates, CD8 naive on two plates, and CD8 memory on one plate. The study deeply sequenced blood TCR repertoires of several healthy adults to estimate repertoire size and the extent of clonotype sharing between individuals. To increase sequencing depth and limit assay-specific biases, different laboratories used diverse techniques to prepare libraries and sequence TCR repertoires. Per donor, leukapheresis produced somewhere between about 0.9 and 9.5 billion PBMCs. Results and caveats for the whole study, not just this receptor: Higher generation probabilities were observed for clonotypes shared by all four sorted-subset donors than for non-shared clonotypes. Pairwise subsampling led to the expectation that sequencing depth would affect the degree of clonotype sharing among donors. Only blood was sampled, and tissue TCR repertoires likely differ from those in blood. Estimated clonotype richness was generally larger for naive than for memory subsets. When four donors were compared, the shared fraction of clonotypes was 5% to 6.5% for naive CD4, roughly 3.4% for naive CD8, about 2.5% for memory CD4, and about 0.36% for memory CD8. Because the study included a small number of donors, the genetic and exposure-history diversity represented was limited. Rarefaction of sorted-subset datasets indicated incomplete sequencing despite the large sequencing depth.

According to the germline V gene, CDR1 reads SNHLY and CDR2 reads FYNNEI. Between the V and J ends, shortened by 2 bases and 4 bases respectively, the junction contains 11 bases. The CDR3, cysteine through phenylalanine, is 14 amino acids long. The sequence is cut down to CDR3 DNA, 42 bases in frame from base 1. The specimen was naive CD8+ T cells sorted from blood. The intended sense of this specimen's cell subset or site label: CD45RA+CCR7+. The rearrangement joined TRBV2 to TRBJ1-2, with TRBD1 tentatively as D gene (5 bases match). The clonotype was recovered from a woman in her 30s in good health. The nucleotides are TGTGCCAGCAGTGAAATTGGGGGTACCTATGGCTACACCTTC. Translated, this gives CASSEIGGTYGYTF.